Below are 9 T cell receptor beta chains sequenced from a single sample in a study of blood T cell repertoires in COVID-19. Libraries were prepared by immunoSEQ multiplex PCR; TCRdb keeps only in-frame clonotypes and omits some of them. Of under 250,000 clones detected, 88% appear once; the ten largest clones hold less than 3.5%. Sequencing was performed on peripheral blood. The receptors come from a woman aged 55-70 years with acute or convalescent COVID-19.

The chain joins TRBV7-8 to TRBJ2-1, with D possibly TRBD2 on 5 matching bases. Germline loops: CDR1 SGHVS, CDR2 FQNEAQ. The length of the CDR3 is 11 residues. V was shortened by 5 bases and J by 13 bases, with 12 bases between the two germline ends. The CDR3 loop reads CASSPQAVQFF. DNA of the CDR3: TGTGCCAGCAGCCCACAAGCGGTTCAGTTCTTC.

The CDR3 is CASSLGQDWHEKLFF. The CDR3 nucleotides are TGTGCCAGCAGCTTAGGCCAGGATTGGCATGAAAAACTGTTTTTT. The chain links TRBV7-9 to TRBJ1-4; unclear D gene. Germline-derived CDR1 and CDR2 are SEHNR and FQNEAQ (reference sequence). With 1 base removed from V and 6 bases from J, the gap between germline ends came to 12 bases. CDR3 size: 15 residues.

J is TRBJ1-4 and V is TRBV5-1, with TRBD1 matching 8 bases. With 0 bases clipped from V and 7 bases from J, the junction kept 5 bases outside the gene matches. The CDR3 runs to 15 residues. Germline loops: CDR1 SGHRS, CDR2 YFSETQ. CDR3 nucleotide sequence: TGCGCCAGCAGCTTGGGGGGACAGGAGAGTGAAAAACTGTTTTTT. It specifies CASSLGGQESEKLFF.

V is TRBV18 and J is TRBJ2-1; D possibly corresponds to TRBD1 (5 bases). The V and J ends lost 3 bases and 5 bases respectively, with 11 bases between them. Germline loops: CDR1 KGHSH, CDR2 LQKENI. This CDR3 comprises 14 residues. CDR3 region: CASSPGRVHNEQFF. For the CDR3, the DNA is TGTGCCAGCTCACCGGGGCGAGTGCACAATGAGCAGTTCTTC.

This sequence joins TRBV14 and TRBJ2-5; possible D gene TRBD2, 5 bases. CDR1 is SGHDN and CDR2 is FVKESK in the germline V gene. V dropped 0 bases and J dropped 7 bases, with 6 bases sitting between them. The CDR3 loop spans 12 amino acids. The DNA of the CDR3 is TGTGCCAGCAGCCAAGACAGCGGGACCCAGTACTTC. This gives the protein CASSQDSGTQYF.

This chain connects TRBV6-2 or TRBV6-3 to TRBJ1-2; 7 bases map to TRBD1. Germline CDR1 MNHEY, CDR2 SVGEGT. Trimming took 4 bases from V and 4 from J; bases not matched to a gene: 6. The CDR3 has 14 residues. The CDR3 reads CASSLTGEPYGYTF. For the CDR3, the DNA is TGTGCCAGCAGTTTAACAGGGGAACCCTATGGCTACACCTTC.

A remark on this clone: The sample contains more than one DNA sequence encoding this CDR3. CDR3 residues: CASSSPGNTEAFF. DNA of the CDR3: TGTGCCAGCAGCTCCCCAGGGAACACTGAAGCTTTCTTT. The V gene is TRBV7-2, the J gene TRBJ1-1; D is ambiguous. Germline lookup yields CDR1 SGHTA and CDR2 FQGNSA. The CDR3 length is 13 residues. V lost 4 bases to trimming and J lost 1 base, with 7 bases between them.

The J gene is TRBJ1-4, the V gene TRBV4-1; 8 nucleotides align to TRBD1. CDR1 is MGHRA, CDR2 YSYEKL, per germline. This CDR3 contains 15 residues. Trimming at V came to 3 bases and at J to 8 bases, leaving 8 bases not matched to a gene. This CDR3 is CASSHSGTGGEKLFF. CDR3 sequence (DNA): TGCGCCAGCAGCCATTCCGGGACAGGAGGCGAAAAACTGTTTTTT.

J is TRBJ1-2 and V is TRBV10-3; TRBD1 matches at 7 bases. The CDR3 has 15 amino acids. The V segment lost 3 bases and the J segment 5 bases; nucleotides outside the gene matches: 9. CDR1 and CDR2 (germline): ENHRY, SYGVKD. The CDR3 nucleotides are TGTGCCATCAGTGACCAGGGGGTATTTGTATATGGCTACACCTTC. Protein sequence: CAISDQGVFVYGYTF.